This section outlines one TCR beta chain sequence together with its context. This clonotype came up a few times. The antigen this receptor binds is unknown. No much larger clone is present one base from it, and per-base qualities are unavailable. The germline V gene supplies CDR1 MNHEY and CDR2 SVGAGI. V sheds 6 bases and J sheds 5 bases, leaving 11 bases between their ends. The CDR3 has 14 amino acids, counting the end cysteine and phenylalanine. Only CDR3 DNA remains: 42 bases, in frame from the first base. This record comes from a study of T cells after yellow fever vaccination (dated by TCRdb to the late 2010s). In terms of the full investigation: Libraries from fractions with low cell numbers were prepared with the SMART-Seq v4 Ultra Low Input RNA kit. Bulk TCR alpha and beta repertoires were sequenced longitudinally to track T-cell clones before and after primary and booster YFV17D yellow fever vaccination. Two healthy male donors, one aged 18 to 30 and one aged 30 to 40 years, made up the cohort. Blood samples were taken at several timepoints before and after primary and secondary immunization, and bulk PBMC replicates and cell subsets were isolated.

The label giving this sample's treatment or condition can be read as: live attenuated yellow fever vaccine strain. At each blood-draw timepoint, two biological replicates of bulk PBMCs were collected. A standard Ficoll-Paque protocol was used to isolate PBMCs from peripheral blood. RNA was extracted with TriZol from bulk PBMCs, CD4 and CD8 fractions, and dextramer-positive and dextramer-negative fractions. Synthesis of TCR cDNA relied on 5'RACE template switching, a step that introduced a universal primer site along with unique molecular identifiers. Priming of cDNA synthesis was performed from both the TCR alpha and TCR beta constant segments. Libraries were amplified in two PCR steps, with sample barcodes and sequencing adapters added in the second step. Sequencing of libraries was done on Illumina HiSeq 2500 (2x100 bp) or NovaSeq (2x150 bp). On the authors' methods: MIGEC was used to demultiplex reads and collapse the reads into UMI consensus sequences, and MiXCR was used for V(D)J alignment. Using edgeR on replicate PBMC samples, clonotypes were called vaccine-responding if FDR was below 0.01 and the log2 fold change was above 5 up to day 15. Bulk clonotypes were assigned CD4 or CD8 identity according to which sequenced CD4 or CD8 repertoire held them at higher abundance. TCRdb trimmed the raw reads at Q25, called clones with MiXCR and kept productive beta chains. CDR3 protein duplicates are merged, each entry listing the most common genes and DNA. The V and J calls here are based on TCRdb, not the publication. For this sample the table gives 300,000 to 450,000 distinct CDR3 sequences, of which around 8.1% were detected only once. In total, the top ten clones hold around 17% of the sample.

On the study overall, not on this receptor specifically: A small share of clonotypes was detected in both CD4 and CD8 compartments, with the overlap likely arising from convergent recombination. FACS-sorted repertoires could contain abundant contaminating clonotypes from the bulk population, so computational filtering was required. Because only a couple of donors were included in the study, the extent to which the findings can be generalized is limited. The secondary T-cell response was weaker than the primary response but faster, peaking on day 5 instead of day 15. Most clones expanded after primary vaccination (96% of CD4 and roughly 88% of CD8) were re-detected after the booster, suggesting that broad memory maintenance occurred.

Sequenced material: PBMCs, taken 45 days after the first yellow fever vaccination. This clonotype was obtained from a man between 18 and 29 years old who received the YFV17D yellow fever vaccine. The rearrangement joined TRBV6-5 to TRBJ1-6; too little of a D gene remains to name it. CDR3 sequence: CASRLDGDNSPLHF. The DNA reads TGTGCCAGCAGATTAGACGGCGATAATTCACCCCTCCACTTT.